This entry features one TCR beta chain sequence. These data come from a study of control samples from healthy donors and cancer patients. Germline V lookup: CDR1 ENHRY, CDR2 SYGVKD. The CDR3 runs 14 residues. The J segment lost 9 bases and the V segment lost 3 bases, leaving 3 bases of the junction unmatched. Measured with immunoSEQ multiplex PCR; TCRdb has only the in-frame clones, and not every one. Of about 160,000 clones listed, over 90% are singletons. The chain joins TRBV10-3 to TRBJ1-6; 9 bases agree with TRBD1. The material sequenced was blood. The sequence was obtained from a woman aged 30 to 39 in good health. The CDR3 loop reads CAISDSQGASPLHF. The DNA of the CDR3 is TGTGCCATCAGTGACTCACAGGGGGCTTCACCCCTCCACTTT.